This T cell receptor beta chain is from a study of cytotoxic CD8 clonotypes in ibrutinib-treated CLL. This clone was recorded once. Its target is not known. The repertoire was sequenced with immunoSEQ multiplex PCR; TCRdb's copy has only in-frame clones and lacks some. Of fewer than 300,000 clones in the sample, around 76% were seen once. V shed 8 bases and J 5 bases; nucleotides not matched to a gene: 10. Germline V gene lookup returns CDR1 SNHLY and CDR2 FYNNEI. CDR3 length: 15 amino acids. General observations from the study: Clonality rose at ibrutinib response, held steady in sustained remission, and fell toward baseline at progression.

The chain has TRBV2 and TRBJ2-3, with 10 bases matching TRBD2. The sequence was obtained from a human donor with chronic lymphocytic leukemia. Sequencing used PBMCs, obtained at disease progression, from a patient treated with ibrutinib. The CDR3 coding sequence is TGTGCCAGCTGTAGGTCTAGCGGGAGTCAAGATACGCAGTATTTT. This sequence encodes CASCRSSGSQDTQYF.